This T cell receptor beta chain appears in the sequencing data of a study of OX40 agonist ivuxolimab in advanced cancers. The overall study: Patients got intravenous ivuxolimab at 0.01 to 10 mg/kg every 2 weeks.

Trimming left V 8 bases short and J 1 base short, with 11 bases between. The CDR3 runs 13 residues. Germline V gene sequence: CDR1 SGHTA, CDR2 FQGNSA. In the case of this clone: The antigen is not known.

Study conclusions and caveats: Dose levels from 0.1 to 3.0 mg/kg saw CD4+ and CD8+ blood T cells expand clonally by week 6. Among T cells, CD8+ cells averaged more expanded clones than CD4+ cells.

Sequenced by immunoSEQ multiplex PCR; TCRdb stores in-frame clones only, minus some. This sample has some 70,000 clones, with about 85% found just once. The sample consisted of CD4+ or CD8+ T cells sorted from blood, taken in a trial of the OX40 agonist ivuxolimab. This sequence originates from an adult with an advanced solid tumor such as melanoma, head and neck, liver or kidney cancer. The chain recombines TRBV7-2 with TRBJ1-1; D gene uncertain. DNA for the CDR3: TGTGCCAGCGGGGTTGGCGGGAACACTGAAGCTTTCTTT. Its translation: CASGVGGNTEAFF.